This T cell receptor beta chain stems from a study of T cell responses to AZD1222 COVID-19 vaccine. The wider study: Recipients boosted at about 4 weeks or about 12 weeks are pooled. Study-wide results and caveats: Receipt of two AZD1222 doses was followed by a rise in Spike-specific TCR breadth and depth. Most donors were white British, females outnumbered males, and clonal diversity was possibly underestimated. In the spike-specific TCR repertoire, nearly half reportedly target unmutated variant regions.

The V gene end was trimmed by 3 bases and the J gene end by 3 bases; junction bases not matched to a gene: 5. Germline V gene sequence: CDR1 LNHDA, CDR2 SQIVND (reference sequence). The CDR3 contains 14 residues. This clone was seen only a few times. Its antigen is as yet unknown. Sequencing used immunoSEQ multiplex PCR; TCRdb keeps in-frame clones, though not all of them. Of about 120,000 clones listed, 80% to 90% are singletons. Material: peripheral blood, obtained on day 0 of AZD1222 vaccination. The clonotype was recovered from an adult in good health. The V call is TRBV19, the J call TRBJ2-7; TRBD2 aligns across 7 bases. The CDR3 DNA reads as TGTGCCAGTAGTATTGTGGGAGGGCTCTACGAGCAGTACTTC. It translates to CASSIVGGLYEQYF.